These 17 T cell receptor beta chains were sequenced from one sample in a study of OX40 agonist ivuxolimab in advanced cancers. Repertoires were generated with immunoSEQ multiplex PCR, while TCRdb's copy carries only in-frame clones and drops some. The data hold roughly 25,000 clones, with around 79% observed a single time. The source was CD4+ or CD8+ T cells sorted from blood, collected in a trial of the OX40 agonist ivuxolimab. These receptors were collected from an adult with an advanced solid tumor such as melanoma, head and neck, liver or kidney cancer.

This clone was counted once. The CDR3 is CASSPGQGASYEQYF. Here the CDR3 DNA reads TGTGCCAGCAGCCCGGGACAGGGGGCATCGTACGAGCAGTACTTC. This chain connects TRBV11-1 to TRBJ2-7; 12 bases fit TRBD1. The V segment lost 5 bases and the J segment 4 bases; nucleotides outside the gene matches: 6. The length of the CDR3 is 15 residues. Germline V gene sequence: CDR1 SGHAT, CDR2 FQDESV (reference sequence).

This clone showed up just a few times. This rearrangement joins TRBV10-2 to TRBJ2-5; 14 nucleotides match TRBD2. This CDR3 is 15 amino acids long. Unmatched junction bases numbered 6, after V lost 8 bases and J lost 4 bases. Per the germline V gene, CDR1 is WSHSY and CDR2 is SAAADI. The CDR3 reads CASLGLAGGRETQYF. CDR3 in DNA: TGCGCCAGCCTTGGACTAGCGGGGGGACGAGAGACCCAGTACTTC.

This chain joins TRBV5-1 and TRBJ1-6; D might be TRBD1 (5 bases). CDR3 length: 15 amino acids. V lost 7 bases and J 8 bases, leaving 19 bases between the germline ends. The V gene's germline CDR1 is SGHRS and CDR2 YFSETQ. This CDR3 is CASGPECGGDSPLHF. CDR3 DNA sequence: TGCGCCAGCGGCCCAGAGTGTGGGGGGGATTCACCCCTCCACTTT. Full variable domain (missing parts from reference TRBV5-1 and TRBJ1-6): KAGVTQTPRYLIKTRGQQVTLSCSPISGHRSVSWYQQTPGQGLQFLFEYFSETQRNKGNFPGRFSGRQFSNSRSEMNVSTLELGDSALYLCASGPECGGDSPLHFGNGTRLTVT.

The V call is TRBV30, the J call TRBJ1-2; D not certain. The CDR3 totals 14 residues. Trimming stripped 0 bases from V and 5 bases from J, with 13 bases between. Germline loops: CDR1 GTSNPN, CDR2 SVGIG (reference sequence). The CDR3 here is CAWSVNVRQYGYTF. The CDR3 nucleotides read TGTGCCTGGAGTGTAAACGTCCGGCAGTATGGCTACACCTTC.

The gene calls are TRBV15 and TRBJ2-2; the D gene is possibly TRBD1 (6 bases). The CDR3 consists of 15 residues. Trimming left V 1 base short and J 1 base short, with 7 bases between. From germline, CDR1 is LNHNV and CDR2 YYDKDF (reference sequence). For the CDR3, the DNA is TGTGCCACCAGCAGAGGGGGACAGAACACCGGGGAGCTGTTTTTT. Translation: CATSRGGQNTGELFF.

V gene TRBV13 combines with J gene TRBJ2-1; D remains unclear. Germline CDR1 reads PRHDT; CDR2 reads FYEKMQ (reference sequence). V shed 0 bases and J shed 0 bases, with 6 bases lying between them. The CDR3 is 15 amino acids. The CDR3 loop is CASSLGRSSYNEQFF. CDR3 bases: TGTGCCAGCAGCTTAGGGAGAAGCTCCTACAATGAGCAGTTCTTC.

Written as DNA, the CDR3 is TGCGCCAGCAGTCGTGATTCCAGGAAGCTCCTACCGGGACTAGTATACGAGCAGTACTTC. It encodes CASSRDSRKLLPGLVYEQYF. V is TRBV23-1 and J is TRBJ2-5; 8 bases are shared with TRBD2. The DNA matches TRBJ2-7 better at its end, which makes the J call doubtful. TRBV23-1 is an ORF for which the function is uncertain. CDR3 length: 20 amino acids.

This rearrangement joins TRBV11-3 to TRBJ2-1, with D perhaps assigned TRBD1 or TRBD2 (5 bases each). Trimming stripped 3 bases from V and 6 bases from J, with 21 bases between. This CDR3 spans 17 amino acids. CDR1 is SGHNT and CDR2 is YENEEA in the germline V gene. The CDR3 protein is CASSFQSPGPSTNEQFF. The CDR3 nucleotides are TGTGCCAGCAGCTTCCAGTCACCGGGACCTTCCACCAATGAGCAGTTCTTC.

This clone was detected only once. The chain combines TRBV9 with TRBJ2-5, with TRBD1 matching 7 bases. With the DNA end fitting TRBJ2-7 better, the J assignment may be wrong. Germline V gene sequence: CDR1 SGDLS, CDR2 YYNGEE. The length of the CDR3 is 13 residues. This CDR3 is CASSAAPGGEQYF. For the CDR3, the DNA is TGTGCCAGCAGCGCGGCCCCAGGGGGCGAGCAGTACTTC.

The CDR3 DNA is TGTGCCAGCAGCCCAAGACCTGAGTTAGCCAAAAACATTCAGTACTTC. It yields the protein CASSPRPELAKNIQYF. The chain is built from TRBV14 and TRBJ2-4, with D unresolved. Germline CDR1 is SGHDN and CDR2 is FVKESK. The CDR3 extends over 16 amino acids. The germline V and J ends were trimmed by 4 bases and 0 bases, with 13 bases remaining between them.

J is TRBJ1-2 and V is TRBV7-2; TRBD1 aligns across 12 bases. The germline V gene has CDR1 SGHTA and CDR2 FQGNSA. The junction had 8 bases not matched to a gene; V was cut back by 1 base and J by 8 bases. The CDR3 runs to 16 residues. CDR3 DNA: TGTGCCAGCAGCTTAGTTTCGGGACAGGGGGCGAAAGGCTACACCTTC. It translates to CASSLVSGQGAKGYTF.

The V gene is TRBV7-2, the J gene TRBJ1-1; unclear D gene. V gave up 5 bases and J gave up 1 base, with 11 bases separating them. The CDR3 runs 14 residues. Looked up from germline, CDR1 is SGHTA and CDR2 is FQGNSA. In DNA form, the CDR3 reads TGTGCCAGCAGCCAAGACGTAAGGAACACTGAAGCTTTCTTT. Its translation: CASSQDVRNTEAFF. Full variable domain (rest looked up from reference TRBV7-2 and TRBJ1-1): GAGVSQSPSNKVTEKGKDVELRCDPISGHTALYWYRQSLGQGLEFLIYFQGNSAPDKSGLPSDRFSAERTGGSVSTLTIQRTQQEDSAVYLCASSQDVRNTEAFFGQGTRLTVV.

This clone was recorded a few times. The genes are TRBV6-5 and TRBJ1-1, with D possibly matching TRBD1 (5 bases). Germline V gives CDR1 MNHEY, CDR2 SVGAGI. The germline V and J ends were trimmed by 6 bases and 1 base, with 9 bases remaining between them. The CDR3 has 13 residues. In DNA, the CDR3 is TGTGCCAGCAGCCCCCAGGGGAACACTGAAGCTTTCTTT. Translating gives CASSPQGNTEAFF.

CDR3 in amino acids: CASSQDLNEETQYF. The CDR3 coding sequence is TGCGCCAGCAGCCAAGATCTAAATGAAGAGACCCAGTACTTC. V is TRBV4-3 and J is TRBJ2-5; D is uncertain. The germline CDR1 and CDR2 sequences are LGHNA and YSLEER. Trimming stripped 0 bases from V and 3 bases from J, with 8 bases between. The length of the CDR3 is 14 residues.

The table lists this clone with a few counts. CDR3 sequence reads: CASSFTGTSGINEQFF. For the CDR3, the DNA is TGTGCCAGCAGCTTTACCGGGACTAGCGGGATCAATGAGCAGTTCTTC. The chain carries TRBV13 and TRBJ2-1; 13 nucleotides match TRBD2. The CDR3 runs 16 residues. The J segment lost 6 bases and the V segment lost 3 bases, leaving 5 bases of the junction unmatched. The germline CDR1 and CDR2 sequences are PRHDT and FYEKMQ (reference sequence).

This clone was picked up a small number of times. This chain joins TRBV11-3 and TRBJ1-2; no reliable D call. This CDR3 comprises 13 residues. Trimming took 2 bases from V and 4 from J, leaving 8 bases between them. CDR1 and CDR2 (germline): SGHNT, YENEEA. The CDR3 DNA sequence: TGTGCCAGCAGCTTACGTGGCGGCTATGGCTACACCTTC. Protein product: CASSLRGGYGYTF. The whole variable domain, filled in from reference TRBV11-3 and TRBJ1-2, reads EAGVVQSPRYKIIEKKQPVAFWCNPISGHNTLYWYLQNLGQGPELLIRYENEEAVDDSQLPKDRFSAERLKGVDSTLKIQPAELGDSAVYLCASSLRGGYGYTFGSGTRLTVV.

V gene TRBV4-2 combines with J gene TRBJ1-1; 7 bases agree with TRBD1. V shed 0 bases, J shed 6 bases, and the junction held 7 bases outside the gene matches. Germline V gives CDR1 LGHNA, CDR2 YNFKEQ. The CDR3 length is 15 residues. In DNA form, the CDR3 reads TGTGCCAGCAGCCAAGAGGTTGGGACAGCCTCTGAAGCTTTCTTT. Protein: CASSQEVGTASEAFF.